This T cell receptor beta chain was profiled in a study of blood T cells in healthy people across ages. CDR1 and CDR2 (germline): SGHTA, FQGNSA. The length of the CDR3 is 13 residues. Deletions cut 6 bases from V and 5 bases from J, with 13 bases between. Sample-barcoded 5' priming and a J-beta primer mix drove a second PCR of roughly 6 to 12 cycles. One entry per CDR3 protein results from TCRdb running MiXCR on the 5' RACE reads. This table holds roughly 1,000,000 distinct CDR3 sequences, almost 25% found once. In addition, the sample was reused for a study of T cells of mothers and their children. From that study: Related mother and child pairs showed slightly greater overlap (not significant) than unrelated pairs did.

This receptor was taken from a girl aged 2-10 years in good health. The sequenced sample consisted of blood. V gene TRBV7-2 combines with J gene TRBJ1-2; D is perhaps TRBD1 (5 bases). The CDR3, as DNA: TGTGCCAGCAGTCATGGGGCCGGGTATGGCTACACCTTC. Translated: CASSHGAGYGYTF.